The following is a T cell receptor (beta chain) sequence with its context. Its specificity is not known. The data derive from a study of cytomegalovirus exposure and HLA in healthy donors. Overall study results and limits: Earlier analysis yielded a pattern in which most TCR beta V segments were productive about 90% or about 30% of the time.

All the people who gave samples were healthy bone marrow donors. This PCR relied on a set of 60 Vbeta primers and 13 Jbeta primers. Some clones are missing from TCRdb's copy, which holds only in-frame ones; the method was immunoSEQ multiplex PCR. The sample has under 120,000 clones, 65% to 75% seen once. J was trimmed by 5 bases and V by 3 bases; bases with no gene match: 7. Germline CDR1 reads SGHNT; CDR2 reads YENEEA. The CDR3 length is 15 residues. The specimen was PBMCs. This sequence joins TRBV11-3 and TRBJ2-1; TRBD2 matches 7 bases. The receptor's source is a man in his forties in good health and CMV-seropositive. DNA of the CDR3: TGTGCCAGCAGCTTGGGGGGGACGGCCAACAATGAGCAGTTCTTC. Its protein product is CASSLGGTANNEQFF.